The 30 T cell receptor beta chains given below trace back to one sample, sequenced in a study of identifying expanded T cells in peripheral blood. The repertoire was sequenced with immunoSEQ multiplex PCR; TCRdb's copy has only in-frame clones and lacks some. The sample includes more than 45,000 clones, about four fifths seen only once; the top ten take approximately 17%. The specimen sequenced was blood. All receptors come from a person aged 18 to 70 in good health.

Written as DNA, the CDR3 is TGTGCCAGCAATCTACAGGGTTGGACTGAAGCTTTCTTT. Translation: CASNLQGWTEAFF. The V call is TRBV11-1, the J call TRBJ1-1, with D perhaps TRBD1 (6 bases). CDR1 is SGHAT, CDR2 FQDESV, per germline (reference sequence). The CDR3 is 13 amino acids. V was shortened by 7 bases and J by 5 bases, with 14 bases between the two germline ends.

This clone was found once. The V call is TRBV5-1, the J call TRBJ2-1; 8 bases align to TRBD1. CDR3 size: 15 residues. Looked up from germline, CDR1 is SGHRS and CDR2 is YFSETQ. The V gene end was trimmed by 5 bases and the J gene end by 5 bases; junction bases not matched to a gene: 9. CDR3 sequence: CASRIGQGSNNEQFF. The CDR3 bases are TGCGCCAGCAGAATCGGACAGGGTTCAAACAATGAGCAGTTCTTC.

The rearrangement uses TRBV11-2 and TRBJ2-7, with D tentatively TRBD1 (5 bases). Trimming stripped 2 bases from V and 1 base from J, with 9 bases between. The germline V gene has CDR1 SGHAT and CDR2 FQNNGV. The CDR3 has 14 residues. CDR3 in DNA: TGTGCCAGCAGCTTATATGACAGATCCTACGAGCAGTACGTC. Amino acid sequence: CASSLYDRSYEQYV.

The rearrangement joins TRBV11-3 to TRBJ2-7; D remains unclear. V was trimmed by 1 base and J by 2 bases, leaving 3 bases between them. Germline CDR1 is SGHNT and CDR2 is YENEEA. CDR3 length: 12 amino acids. The chain's CDR3 is CASSLVTYEQYF. The CDR3 DNA is TGTGCCAGCAGCTTAGTGACCTACGAGCAGTACTTC.

V gene TRBV28 combines with J gene TRBJ2-7, with D perhaps matching TRBD1 or TRBD2 (5 bases each). Germline CDR1 is MDHEN and CDR2 is SYDVKM. V was clipped by 7 bases and J by 0 bases, with 13 bases between them. The CDR3 is 14 residues long. CDR3 protein: CASTVLGGSYEQYF. The CDR3 DNA is TGTGCCAGCACGGTCCTTGGGGGCTCCTACGAGCAGTACTTC.

The CDR3 DNA reads TGTGCCAGCAGCCCTAAACAGAGGTTGTCGGAGACCCAGTACTTC. It translates to CASSPKQRLSETQYF. The chain combines TRBV7-9 with TRBJ2-5; D is ambiguous. Trimming shortened V by 5 bases and J by 5 bases, and 18 bases separated the two germline ends. Looked up from germline, CDR1 is SEHNR and CDR2 is FQNEAQ (reference sequence). CDR3 length equals 15 residues. The variable domain in full, with the rest retrieved from reference TRBV7-9 and TRBJ2-5, is DTGVSQNPRHKITKRGQNVTFRCDPISEHNRLYWYRQTLGQGPEFLTYFQNEAQLEKSRLLSDRFSAERPKGSFSTLEIQRTEQGDSAMYLCASSPKQRLSETQYFGPGTRLLVL.

The chain joins TRBV6-5 to TRBJ1-2, with 9 bases fitting TRBD1. CDR1 and CDR2 from the germline V gene are MNHEY and SVGAGI. This CDR3 region has 16 residues. V gave up 2 bases and J gave up 1 base; unmatched junction bases: 5. Here the CDR3 reads CASSYRGQGFNYGYTF. In nucleotides, the CDR3 is TGTGCCAGCAGTTACAGGGGACAGGGTTTTAACTATGGCTACACCTTC.

This chain uses TRBV5-1 with TRBJ2-1, with 9 positions matching TRBD2. The junction had 12 bases not matched to a gene; V was cut back by 5 bases and J by 3 bases. The CDR3 spans 17 residues. In germline, CDR1 is SGHRS, CDR2 YFSETQ. The CDR3 protein is CASSLLRPTSGYNEQFF. As DNA, the CDR3 is TGCGCCAGCAGTCTGCTTAGGCCGACTAGCGGCTACAATGAGCAGTTCTTC.

This chain connects TRBV13 to TRBJ2-1; 10 bases fit TRBD2. The V gene end was trimmed by 5 bases and the J gene end by 9 bases; junction bases not matched to a gene: 10. There are 15 residues in the CDR3. Germline CDR1 and CDR2: PRHDT and FYEKMQ (reference sequence). In nucleotides, the CDR3 is TGTGCCAGCAGCCGCCCTAGCGGGAGCTTCGGTGAGCAGTTCTTC. Translated: CASSRPSGSFGEQFF.

The table lists this clone with a count of one. This chain joins TRBV29-1 and TRBJ1-1; no definite D call. The length of the CDR3 is 13 residues. V lost 3 bases to trimming and J lost 0 bases, with 8 bases between them. The germline CDR1 and CDR2 sequences are SQVTM and ANQGSEA. The CDR3 DNA sequence: TGCAGCGTTGAGCTGGGTGTGAACACTGAAGCTTTCTTT. This encodes CSVELGVNTEAFF.

CDR3 in amino acids: CASRTGGYNSPLHF. In DNA form, the CDR3 reads TGTGCCAGCAGGACAGGGGGCTATAATTCACCCCTCCACTTT. V and J are TRBV28 and TRBJ1-6, with 9 nucleotides matching TRBD1. This CDR3 spans 14 amino acids. Germline V gene lookup returns CDR1 MDHEN and CDR2 SYDVKM. The V gene end was trimmed by 6 bases and the J gene end by 3 bases; junction bases not matched to a gene: 0.

The rearrangement links TRBV6-5 to TRBJ1-1; D call uncertain. In germline, CDR1 is MNHEY, CDR2 SVGAGI. CDR3 size: 13 residues. V was clipped by 4 bases and J by 8 bases, with 14 bases between them. CDR3 coding DNA: TGTGCCAGCAGTTCAAGACTACGACCCGAAGCTTTCTTT. Translated: CASSSRLRPEAFF.

CDR3 DNA sequence: TGTGCCAGCAGCTTGGCGGGACAGGGGGCCAGGAATGAGCAGTTCTTC. Encoded protein: CASSLAGQGARNEQFF. This chain connects TRBV5-4 to TRBJ2-1, with 12 bases fitting TRBD1. The ends lost 0 bases at V and 7 bases at J; junction bases unmatched: 5. This CDR3 contains 16 residues. Germline V gene lookup returns CDR1 SGHNT and CDR2 YYREEE (reference sequence).

The rearrangement links TRBV7-8 to TRBJ2-2; TRBD2 matches at 7 bases. The ends lost 5 bases at V and 1 base at J; junction bases unmatched: 4. The CDR3 consists of 15 residues. In germline, CDR1 is SGHVS, CDR2 FQNEAQ. This chain's CDR3 is CASSTTGGNTGELFF. CDR3 nucleotide sequence: TGTGCCAGCAGCACCACGGGGGGGAACACCGGGGAGCTGTTTTTT. Complete variable domain (other parts from reference TRBV7-8 and TRBJ2-2): GAGVSQSPRYKVAKRGQDVALRCDPISGHVSLFWYQQALGQGPEFLTYFQNEAQLDKSGLPSDRFFAERPEGSVSTLKIQRTQQEDSAVYLCASSTTGGNTGELFFGEGSRLTVL.

The rearrangement links TRBV19 to TRBJ1-1; 7 bases fit TRBD1. The ends lost 10 bases at V and 3 bases at J; junction bases unmatched: 17. The CDR3 covers 16 residues. CDR1 LNHDA and CDR2 SQIVND come from the germline V gene (reference sequence). The chain's CDR3 is CATGGRQGVGYTEAFF. The CDR3 DNA reads TGTGCCACCGGGGGTCGGCAGGGGGTAGGCTACACTGAAGCTTTCTTT.

The rearrangement uses TRBV19 and TRBJ2-4, with D possibly being TRBD1 (7 bases). Germline CDR1 LNHDA, CDR2 SQIVND (reference sequence). Trimming removed 6 bases at V and 3 bases at J, with 15 bases between. The CDR3 covers 15 residues. The CDR3 bases are TGTGCCAGTAGGGAACAGGGGACTGGCAAAAACATTCAGTACTTC. Residues: CASREQGTGKNIQYF.

The chain uses TRBV7-2 and TRBJ2-3, with TRBD2 as a possible D gene (6 bases). The germline V gene encodes CDR1 SGHTA and CDR2 FQGNSA. The ends were cut back, 0 bases at V and 1 base at J, with 11 bases in the middle. The CDR3 loop spans 16 amino acids. The DNA for the CDR3 is TGTGCCAGCAGCTTAGCGCAGGCTAGCGGCACAGATACGCAGTATTTT. It encodes CASSLAQASGTDTQYF.

This rearrangement joins TRBV6-6 to TRBJ2-3; TRBD2 aligns across 14 bases. The V gene end was trimmed by 4 bases and the J gene end by 6 bases; junction bases not matched to a gene: 6. CDR1 and CDR2 from the germline V gene are MNHNY and SVGAGI (reference sequence). The CDR3 has 16 amino acids. This CDR3 is CASSLTGTSGGDTQYF. CDR3 in DNA: TGTGCCAGCAGTTTAACCGGGACTAGCGGGGGTGATACGCAGTATTTT.

The chain recombines TRBV7-9 with TRBJ2-7, with D possibly matching TRBD1 (6 bases). Germline-derived CDR1 and CDR2 are SEHNR and FQNEAQ (reference sequence). The CDR3 runs 13 residues. Trimming took 4 bases from V and 9 from J, leaving 16 bases between them. The CDR3 loop is CASSSLQGSSQYV. The CDR3 coding sequence is TGTGCCAGCAGCTCACTACAGGGAAGCTCGCAGTACGTC.

This clone was seen a single time. The chain has TRBV9 and TRBJ1-1; possibly TRBD1 for D (6 bases). CDR1 and CDR2 (germline): SGDLS, YYNGEE. V lost 0 bases and J 11 bases, leaving 14 bases between the germline ends. There are 13 residues in the CDR3. Here the CDR3 reads CASSVGTATGAFF. CDR3 bases: TGTGCCAGCAGCGTAGGTACAGCAACAGGGGCTTTCTTT.

The chain combines TRBV4-1 with TRBJ2-7; D possibly uses TRBD1 or TRBD2 (5 bases each). V lost 4 bases and J 2 bases, leaving 12 bases between the germline ends. The CDR3 has 14 amino acids. Germline V gene data show CDR1 as MGHRA and CDR2 as YSYEKL. The CDR3 spells CASSRGTETYEQYF. DNA for the CDR3: TGCGCCAGCAGCCGAGGGACGGAGACCTACGAGCAGTACTTC.

This clone was picked up a small number of times. V and J are TRBV2 and TRBJ2-4; D is undetermined. The CDR3 extends over 15 amino acids. V was cut by 6 bases and J by 0 bases, with 12 bases left in between. Per the germline V gene, CDR1 is SNHLY and CDR2 is FYNNEI. The CDR3 sequence: CASSTQPTAKNIQYF. The CDR3 DNA reads as TGTGCCAGCAGCACTCAACCTACAGCCAAAAACATTCAGTACTTC.

This chain joins TRBV2 and TRBJ2-5, with no clear D. The CDR3 is 15 amino acids. V lost 1 base, J lost 2 bases, and 11 bases lay in between. Germline V gives CDR1 SNHLY, CDR2 FYNNEI. This CDR3 reads CASSEGGIAQETQYF. The DNA of the CDR3 is TGTGCCAGCAGTGAAGGTGGTATAGCTCAAGAGACCCAGTACTTC.

V is TRBV6-5 and J is TRBJ2-7, with D possibly TRBD2 on 5 matching bases. The CDR3 runs 14 residues. The V and J ends lost 4 bases and 2 bases respectively, with 12 bases between them. Germline V gene lookup returns CDR1 MNHEY and CDR2 SVGAGI. The CDR3 protein is CASSWERDTYEQYF. The CDR3 DNA follows: TGTGCCAGCAGTTGGGAGCGCGATACCTACGAGCAGTACTTC.

The chain is built from TRBV5-1 and TRBJ2-1, with 9 bases aligning to TRBD2. CDR1 and CDR2 (germline): SGHRS, YFSETQ. V trimming: 9 bases; J trimming: 10 bases; junction bases outside the gene matches: 11. The CDR3 length is 13 residues. CDR3 sequence (DNA): TGCGCCACCAATCTAGCGGGATTGGGGGAGCAGTTCTTC. It translates to CATNLAGLGEQFF.

The chain employs TRBV6-5 and TRBJ1-2, with 9 bases matching TRBD1. The ends lost 5 bases at V and 5 bases at J; junction bases unmatched: 6. This CDR3 contains 14 residues. CDR1 is MNHEY and CDR2 is SVGAGI in the germline V gene. The DNA for the CDR3 is TGTGCCAGCAGTGGTACAGGGGGCACGTATGGCTACACCTTC. Protein product: CASSGTGGTYGYTF.

The table lists this clone with a few counts. The rearrangement uses TRBV19 and TRBJ1-5, with TRBD1 matching 7 bases. The junction had 10 bases not matched to a gene; V was cut back by 10 bases and J by 4 bases. CDR1 is LNHDA and CDR2 is SQIVND in the germline V gene (reference sequence). The CDR3 runs 14 residues. CDR3: CATRRTGGNQPQHF. The CDR3 nucleotides are TGTGCCACCCGGAGGACAGGAGGGAATCAGCCCCAGCATTTT. Drawing the rest from reference TRBV19 and TRBJ1-5, the complete variable domain is DGGITQSPKYLFRKEGQNVTLSCEQNLNHDAMYWYRQDPGQGLRLIYYSQIVNDFQKGDIAEGYSVSREKKESFPLTVTSAQKNPTAFYLCATRRTGGNQPQHFGDGTRLSIL.

The genes are TRBV7-9 and TRBJ1-1; D is uncertain. CDR3 length: 13 residues. Trimming removed 2 bases from V and 9 bases from J, with 13 bases in between. The germline V gene has CDR1 SEHNR and CDR2 FQNEAQ (reference sequence). The CDR3 spells CASSLKGPTKAFF. In nucleotides, the CDR3 is TGTGCCAGCAGCTTAAAAGGACCTACTAAAGCTTTCTTT.

The rearrangement links TRBV28 to TRBJ1-1; 8 bases line up with TRBD1. This CDR3 region has 14 residues. V shed 6 bases, J shed 4 bases, and the junction held 7 bases outside the gene matches. The V gene's germline CDR1 is MDHEN and CDR2 SYDVKM. CDR3 nucleotide sequence: TGTGCCAGCAGCTCCACAGGGGGGGTCACTGAAGCTTTCTTT. Translation: CASSSTGGVTEAFF.

In this sample, this clone turned up many times. The chain links TRBV29-1 to TRBJ1-2; perhaps TRBD1 as D (6 bases). V lost 2 bases and J 2 bases, leaving 9 bases between the germline ends. The CDR3 is made up of 13 amino acids. Germline V gene data show CDR1 as SQVTM and CDR2 as ANQGSEA. The CDR3 DNA reads as TGCAGCGTTGAACGCCAGGGGAACTATGGCTACACCTTC. Protein product: CSVERQGNYGYTF.